This T cell receptor beta chain was captured in a study of cytomegalovirus exposure and HLA in healthy donors. CDR1 LNHDA and CDR2 SQIVND come from the germline V gene (reference sequence). Unmatched junction bases numbered 4, after V lost 3 bases and J lost 3 bases. CDR3 length: 14 amino acids. Whole-study findings and limits: The majority of TCR sequences were rare, yet some public TCRs appeared in many donors.

Turning to this clone: Antigen specificity is unknown.

The PCR used 60 Vbeta and 13 Jbeta primers. Clones were read by immunoSEQ multiplex PCR, and TCRdb kept only the in-frame ones, dropping some. Of about 200,000 clones in the sample, approximately 80% are singletons; the top ten hold more than 3%. Sequenced sample: PBMCs. This sequence was found in a man aged 40-50 years in good health and CMV-seropositive. V gene TRBV19 combines with J gene TRBJ2-7; TRBD1 agrees at 8 bases. The CDR3 coding sequence is TGTGCCAGTAGTATGACAGGGGCTAGCTACGAGCAGTACTTC. Encoded protein: CASSMTGASYEQYF.